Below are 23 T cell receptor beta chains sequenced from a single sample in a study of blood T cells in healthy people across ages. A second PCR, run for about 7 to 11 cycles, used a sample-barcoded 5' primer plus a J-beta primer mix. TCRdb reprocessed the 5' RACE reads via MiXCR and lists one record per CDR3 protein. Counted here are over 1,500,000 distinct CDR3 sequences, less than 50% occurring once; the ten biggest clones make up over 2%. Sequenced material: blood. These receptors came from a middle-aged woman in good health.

DNA of the CDR3: TGTGCCAGCAGTTACTCCATGGGGGGAGGCAATTCACCCCTCCACTTT. Protein: CASSYSMGGGNSPLHF. The V and J genes are TRBV6-5 and TRBJ1-6; weak D call: TRBD1 (5 bases). CDR3 size: 16 residues. The V and J ends lost 0 bases and 7 bases respectively, with 13 bases between them. Germline loops: CDR1 MNHEY, CDR2 SVGAGI.

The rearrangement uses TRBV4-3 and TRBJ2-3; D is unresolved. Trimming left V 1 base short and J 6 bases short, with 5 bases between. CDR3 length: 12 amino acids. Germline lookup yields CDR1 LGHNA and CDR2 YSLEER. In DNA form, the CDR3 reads TGCGCCAGCAGCCAAGCTTGGGATACGCAGTATTTT. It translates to CASSQAWDTQYF.

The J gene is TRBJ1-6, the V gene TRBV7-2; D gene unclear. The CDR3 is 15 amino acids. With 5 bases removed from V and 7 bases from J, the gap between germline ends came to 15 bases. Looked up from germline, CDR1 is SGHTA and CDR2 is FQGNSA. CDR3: CASSPLRVSNSPLHF. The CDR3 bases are TGTGCCAGCAGCCCCCTTCGGGTTTCGAATTCACCCCTCCACTTT.

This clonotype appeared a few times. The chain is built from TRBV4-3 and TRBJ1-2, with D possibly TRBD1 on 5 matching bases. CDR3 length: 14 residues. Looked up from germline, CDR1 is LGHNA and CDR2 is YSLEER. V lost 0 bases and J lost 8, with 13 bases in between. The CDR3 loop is CASSQDEGIEGYTF. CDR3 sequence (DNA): TGCGCCAGCAGCCAAGATGAGGGGATCGAGGGCTACACCTTC.

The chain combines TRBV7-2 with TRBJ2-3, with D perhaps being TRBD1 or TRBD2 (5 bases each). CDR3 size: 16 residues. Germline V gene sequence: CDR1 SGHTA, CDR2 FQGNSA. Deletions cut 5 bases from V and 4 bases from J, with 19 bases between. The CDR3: CASSPALGLASDTQYF. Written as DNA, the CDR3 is TGTGCCAGCAGCCCCGCCCTGGGGCTAGCCTCAGATACGCAGTATTTT.

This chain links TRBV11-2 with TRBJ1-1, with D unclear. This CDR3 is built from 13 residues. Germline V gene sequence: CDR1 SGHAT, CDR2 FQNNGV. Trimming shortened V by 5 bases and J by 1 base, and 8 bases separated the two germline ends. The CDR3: CASSASPNTEAFF. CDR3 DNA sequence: TGTGCCAGCAGCGCTTCACCGAACACTGAAGCTTTCTTT.

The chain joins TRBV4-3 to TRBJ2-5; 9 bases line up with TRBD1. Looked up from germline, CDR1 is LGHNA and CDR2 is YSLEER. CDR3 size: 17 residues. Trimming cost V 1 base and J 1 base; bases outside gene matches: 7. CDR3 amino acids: CASSQGVTGGPQETQYF. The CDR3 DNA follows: TGCGCCAGCAGCCAAGGGGTGACAGGGGGTCCCCAAGAGACCCAGTACTTC.

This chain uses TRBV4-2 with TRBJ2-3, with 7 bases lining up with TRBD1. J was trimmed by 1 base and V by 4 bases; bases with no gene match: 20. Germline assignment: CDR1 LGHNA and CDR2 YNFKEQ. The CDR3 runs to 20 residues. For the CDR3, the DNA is TGTGCCAGCAGCCCCACATTGGTAGGGACAGCTACTCAACGCACAGATACGCAGTATTTT. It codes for CASSPTLVGTATQRTDTQYF.

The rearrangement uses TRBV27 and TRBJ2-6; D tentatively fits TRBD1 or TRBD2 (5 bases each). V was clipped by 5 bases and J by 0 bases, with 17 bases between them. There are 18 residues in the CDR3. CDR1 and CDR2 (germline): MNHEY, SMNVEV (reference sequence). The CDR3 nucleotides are TGTGCCAGCAGTAGGGACGTTGAATGGATCTCTGGGGCCAACGTCCTGACTTTC. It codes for CASSRDVEWISGANVLTF.

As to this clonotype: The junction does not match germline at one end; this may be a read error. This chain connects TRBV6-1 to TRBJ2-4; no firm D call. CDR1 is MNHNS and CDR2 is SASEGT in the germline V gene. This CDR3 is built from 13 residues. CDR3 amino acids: CACSDHSLNIQYF. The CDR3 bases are TGTGCCTGCAGTGATCACAGCCTAAACATTCAGTACTTC.

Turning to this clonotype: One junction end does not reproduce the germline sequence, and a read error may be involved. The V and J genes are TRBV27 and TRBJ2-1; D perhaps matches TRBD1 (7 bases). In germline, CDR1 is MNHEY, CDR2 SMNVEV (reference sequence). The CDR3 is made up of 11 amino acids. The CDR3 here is CVSSAGQHQFF. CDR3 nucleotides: TGTGTCAGCAGTGCGGGACAGCACCAGTTCTTC.

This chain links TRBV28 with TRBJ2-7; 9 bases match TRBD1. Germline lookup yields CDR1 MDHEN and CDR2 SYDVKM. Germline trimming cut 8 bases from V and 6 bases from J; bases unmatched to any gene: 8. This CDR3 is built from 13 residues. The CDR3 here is CASRKGQGGEQYF. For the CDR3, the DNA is TGTGCCAGCCGAAAGGGACAGGGCGGCGAGCAGTACTTC.

The CDR3 loop reads CSASLGTTDTQYF. The CDR3 nucleotides read TGCAGTGCTAGTCTGGGTACAACAGATACGCAGTATTTT. The rearrangement uses TRBV20-1 and TRBJ2-3; D is undetermined. V was clipped by 3 bases and J by 3 bases, with 10 bases between them. Germline CDR1 DFQATT, CDR2 SNEGSKA (reference sequence). This CDR3 has 13 residues.

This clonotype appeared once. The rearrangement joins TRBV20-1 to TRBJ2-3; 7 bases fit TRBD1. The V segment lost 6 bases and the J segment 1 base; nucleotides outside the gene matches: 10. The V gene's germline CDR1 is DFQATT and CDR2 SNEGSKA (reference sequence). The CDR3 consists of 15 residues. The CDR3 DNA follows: TGCAGTGCCCAAGGGGGCCAGAAGCGCACAGATACGCAGTATTTT. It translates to CSAQGGQKRTDTQYF.

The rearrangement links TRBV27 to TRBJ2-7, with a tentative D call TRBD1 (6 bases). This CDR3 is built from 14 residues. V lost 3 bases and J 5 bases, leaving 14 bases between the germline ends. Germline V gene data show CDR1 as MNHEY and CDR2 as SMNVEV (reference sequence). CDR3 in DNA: TGTGCCAGCAGTTTTGGCAGGGGTGGCGACGAGCAGTACTTC. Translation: CASSFGRGGDEQYF.

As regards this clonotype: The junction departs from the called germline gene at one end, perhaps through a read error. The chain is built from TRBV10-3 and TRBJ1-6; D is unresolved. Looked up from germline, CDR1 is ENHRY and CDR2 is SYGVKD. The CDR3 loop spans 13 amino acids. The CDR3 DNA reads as TGTGCCACCAGTGAGTCTTTAGGTTCACCCCTCCACTTT. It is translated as CATSESLGSPLHF.

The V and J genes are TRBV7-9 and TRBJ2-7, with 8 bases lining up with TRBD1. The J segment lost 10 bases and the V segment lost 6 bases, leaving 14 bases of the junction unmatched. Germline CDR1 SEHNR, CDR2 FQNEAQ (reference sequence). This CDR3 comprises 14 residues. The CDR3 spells CASSRAGQGFIQYF. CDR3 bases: TGTGCCAGCAGTCGTGCCGGACAGGGTTTTATTCAGTACTTC.

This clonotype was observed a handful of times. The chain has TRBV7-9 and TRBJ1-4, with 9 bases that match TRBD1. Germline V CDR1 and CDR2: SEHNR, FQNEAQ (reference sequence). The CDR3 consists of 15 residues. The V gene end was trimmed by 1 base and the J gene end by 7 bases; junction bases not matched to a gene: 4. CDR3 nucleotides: TGTGCCAGCAGCTTAGGGGGACAGGGACGTGAAAAACTGTTTTTT. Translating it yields CASSLGGQGREKLFF.

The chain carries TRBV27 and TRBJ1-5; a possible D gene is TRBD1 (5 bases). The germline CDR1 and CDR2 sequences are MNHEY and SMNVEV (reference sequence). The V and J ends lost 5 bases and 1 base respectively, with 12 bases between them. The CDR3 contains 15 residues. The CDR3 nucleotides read TGTGCCAGCAGTCCCAGGGTAGGGAGCAATCAGCCCCAGCATTTT. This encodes CASSPRVGSNQPQHF.

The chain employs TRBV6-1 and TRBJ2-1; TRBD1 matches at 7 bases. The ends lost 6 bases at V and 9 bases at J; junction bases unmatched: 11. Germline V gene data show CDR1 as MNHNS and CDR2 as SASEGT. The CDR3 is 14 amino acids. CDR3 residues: CASRYEQGLSEQFF. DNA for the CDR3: TGTGCCAGCAGATACGAACAGGGGTTAAGTGAGCAGTTCTTC.

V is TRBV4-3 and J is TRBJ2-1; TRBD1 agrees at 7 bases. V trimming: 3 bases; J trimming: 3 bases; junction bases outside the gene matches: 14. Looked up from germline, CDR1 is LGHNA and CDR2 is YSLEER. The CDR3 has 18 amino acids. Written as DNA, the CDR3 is TGCGCCAGCAGCCAGGATCCGTGGGGGACAGCAAACTACAATGAGCAGTTCTTC. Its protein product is CASSQDPWGTANYNEQFF.

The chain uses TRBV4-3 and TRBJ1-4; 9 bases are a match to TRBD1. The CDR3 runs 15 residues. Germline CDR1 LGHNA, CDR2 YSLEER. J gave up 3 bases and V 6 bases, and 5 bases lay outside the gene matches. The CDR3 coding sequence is TGCGCCAGCAGGCAGGACAGGGGCGCTAATGAAAAACTGTTTTTT. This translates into CASRQDRGANEKLFF.

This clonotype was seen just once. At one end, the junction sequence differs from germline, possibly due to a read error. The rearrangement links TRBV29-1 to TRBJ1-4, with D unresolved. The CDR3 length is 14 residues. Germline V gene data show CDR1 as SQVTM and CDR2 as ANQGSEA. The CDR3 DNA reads TGCAGCGCTGAAGAGCCGGGATTGGGGGAAAAACTGTTTTTT. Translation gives CSAEEPGLGEKLFF. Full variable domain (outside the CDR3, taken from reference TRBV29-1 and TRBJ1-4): SAVISQKPSRDICQRGTSLTIQCQVDSQVTMMFWYRQQPGQSLTLIATANQGSEATYESGFVIDKFPISRPNLTFSTLTVSNMSPEDSSIYLCSAEEPGLGEKLFFGSGTQLSVL.